One sample yielded the 8 T cell receptor beta chains listed below, sequenced in a study of blood T cell repertoires in COVID-19. Clones were read by immunoSEQ multiplex PCR, and TCRdb kept only the in-frame ones, dropping some. The sample carries about 160,000 clones, approximately 93% recorded once. What was sequenced was peripheral blood. Receptors were obtained from a woman aged 55-75 years with COVID-19, enrolled during active disease.

The CDR3 reads CASSYSEALRNYGYTF. CDR3 DNA sequence: TGTGCCAGCAGTTACTCTGAGGCGCTTCGAAACTATGGCTACACCTTC. This rearrangement joins TRBV6-5 to TRBJ1-2; D not certain. Trimming removed 0 bases from V and 2 bases from J, with 13 bases in between. Looked up from germline, CDR1 is MNHEY and CDR2 is SVGAGI. CDR3 length: 16 residues.

This chain connects TRBV4-2 to TRBJ2-4; D gene ambiguous. Trimming removed 0 bases at V and 6 bases at J, with 9 bases between. The CDR3 runs 14 residues. Germline CDR1 reads LGHNA; CDR2 reads YNFKEQ. The CDR3 is CASSQDWVANIQYF. Written as DNA, the CDR3 is TGTGCCAGCAGCCAAGATTGGGTAGCAAACATTCAGTACTTC.

This chain links TRBV7-3 with TRBJ2-7; no firm D call. There are 15 residues in the CDR3. Per germline, CDR1 SGHTA and CDR2 FQGTGA. V lost 4 bases, J lost 0 bases, and 13 bases lay in between. The CDR3 here is CASSSGPGLSYEQYF. The CDR3 region has the DNA TGTGCCAGCAGCTCCGGTCCCGGTCTCTCCTACGAGCAGTACTTC.

V usage is TRBV6-5 and J usage is TRBJ2-7; 10 bases line up with TRBD1. Trimming at V came to 6 bases and at J to 2 bases, leaving 4 bases not matched to a gene. This CDR3 has 14 amino acids. The germline V gene encodes CDR1 MNHEY and CDR2 SVGAGI. For the CDR3, the DNA is TGTGCCAGCAGACCCGGGACAGGGGCCTACGAGCAGTACTTC. Amino acids: CASRPGTGAYEQYF.

The rearrangement joins TRBV6-1 to TRBJ1-2, with 9 positions matching TRBD1. Germline V CDR1 and CDR2: MNHNS, SASEGT. The CDR3 consists of 16 residues. V gave up 4 bases and J gave up 5 bases; unmatched junction bases: 11. CDR3 sequence reads: CASSAPGTGFWYGYTF. CDR3 DNA sequence: TGTGCCAGCAGTGCTCCGGGGACAGGGTTTTGGTATGGCTACACCTTC.

The chain links TRBV7-9 to TRBJ1-1; 8 bases are shared with TRBD1. The V gene end was trimmed by 5 bases and the J gene end by 11 bases; junction bases not matched to a gene: 19. Germline CDR1 reads SEHNR; CDR2 reads FQNEAQ (reference sequence). This CDR3 has 16 residues. The CDR3 DNA follows: TGTGCCAGCAGCCGTCCCGGACAGGGAGTGCGTGGAGTTGCTTTCTTT. Its protein product is CASSRPGQGVRGVAFF.

The chain couples TRBV5-1 to TRBJ2-5; 10 bases agree with TRBD2. The germline gives CDR1 SGHRS, CDR2 YFSETQ. J gave up 5 bases and V 2 bases, and 3 bases lay outside the gene matches. The CDR3 totals 14 residues. The CDR3 nucleotides read TGCGCCAGCAGCTTAAGCGGGGGGGCCGAGACCCAGTACTTC. This encodes CASSLSGGAETQYF.

The chain couples TRBV4-1 to TRBJ2-1, with 8 bases lining up with TRBD1. Germline CDR1 and CDR2: MGHRA and YSYEKL. Losses at the gene ends were 1 base for V and 6 bases for J; bases not matched to a gene: 8. CDR3 size: 16 residues. This CDR3 reads CASSQVGQGGGNEQFF. CDR3 nucleotide sequence: TGCGCCAGCAGCCAAGTCGGACAGGGTGGGGGCAATGAGCAGTTCTTC.